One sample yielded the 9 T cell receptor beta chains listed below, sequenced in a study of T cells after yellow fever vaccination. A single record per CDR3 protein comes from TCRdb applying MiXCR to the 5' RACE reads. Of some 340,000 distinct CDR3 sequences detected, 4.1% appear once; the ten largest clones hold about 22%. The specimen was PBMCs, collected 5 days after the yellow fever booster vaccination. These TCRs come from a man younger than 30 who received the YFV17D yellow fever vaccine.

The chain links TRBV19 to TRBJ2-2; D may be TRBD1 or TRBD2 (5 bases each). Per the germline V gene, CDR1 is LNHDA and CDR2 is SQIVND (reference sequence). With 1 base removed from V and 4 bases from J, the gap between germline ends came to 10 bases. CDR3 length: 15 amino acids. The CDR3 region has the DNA TGTGCCAGTAGTATAGGGCCAGGGAGCACCGGGGAGCTGTTTTTT. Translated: CASSIGPGSTGELFF.

The chain's CDR3 is CASSLGRVKDTQYF. CDR3 DNA sequence: TGTGCCAGCAGCTTGGGCAGGGTTAAAGATACGCAGTATTTT. This chain joins TRBV5-4 and TRBJ2-3; maybe TRBD1 (5 bases). The CDR3 contains 14 residues. The germline V and J ends were trimmed by 0 bases and 5 bases, with 10 bases remaining between them. Germline V CDR1 and CDR2: SGHNT, YYREEE (reference sequence). Together with reference TRBV5-4 and TRBJ2-3, the CDR3 gives the full variable domain: ETGVTQSPTHLIKTRGQQVTLRCSSQSGHNTVSWYQQALGQGPQFIFQYYREEENGRGNFPPRFSGLQFPNYSSELNVNALELDDSALYLCASSLGRVKDTQYFGPGTRLTVL.

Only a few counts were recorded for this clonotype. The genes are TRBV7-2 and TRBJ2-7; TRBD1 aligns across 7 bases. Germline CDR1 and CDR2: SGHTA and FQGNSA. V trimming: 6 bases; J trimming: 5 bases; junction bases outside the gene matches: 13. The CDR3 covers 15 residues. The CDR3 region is CASSFTRQGVNEQYV. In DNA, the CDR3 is TGTGCCAGCAGTTTTACCCGACAGGGCGTGAACGAGCAGTACGTC.

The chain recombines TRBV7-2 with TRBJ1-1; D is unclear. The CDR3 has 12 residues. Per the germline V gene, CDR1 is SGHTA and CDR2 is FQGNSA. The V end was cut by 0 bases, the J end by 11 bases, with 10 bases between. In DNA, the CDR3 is TGTGCCAGCAGCTTAGCCGGGCGATGGGCTTTCTTT. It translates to CASSLAGRWAFF.

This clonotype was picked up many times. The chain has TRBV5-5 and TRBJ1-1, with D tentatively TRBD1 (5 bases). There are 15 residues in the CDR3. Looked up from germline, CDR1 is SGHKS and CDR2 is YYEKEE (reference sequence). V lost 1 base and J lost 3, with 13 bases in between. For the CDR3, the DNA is TGTGCCAGCAGCTTGCGCGTGGGGCCGGACACTGAAGCTTTCTTT. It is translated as CASSLRVGPDTEAFF.

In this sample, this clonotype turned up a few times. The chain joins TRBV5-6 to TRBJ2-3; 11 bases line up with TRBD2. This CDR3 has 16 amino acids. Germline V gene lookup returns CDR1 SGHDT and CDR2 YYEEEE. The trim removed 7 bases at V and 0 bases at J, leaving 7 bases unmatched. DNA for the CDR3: TGTGCCAGCGGATTAGCGGGGGGGGCTAGCACAGATACGCAGTATTTT. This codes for CASGLAGGASTDTQYF.

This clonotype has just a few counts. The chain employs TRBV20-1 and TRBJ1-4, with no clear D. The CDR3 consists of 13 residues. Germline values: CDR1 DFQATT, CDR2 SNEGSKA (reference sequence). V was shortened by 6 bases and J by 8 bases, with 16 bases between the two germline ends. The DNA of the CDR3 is TGCAGTGCATATGGGGAGGGAGAGGAAAAACTGTTTTTT. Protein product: CSAYGEGEEKLFF.

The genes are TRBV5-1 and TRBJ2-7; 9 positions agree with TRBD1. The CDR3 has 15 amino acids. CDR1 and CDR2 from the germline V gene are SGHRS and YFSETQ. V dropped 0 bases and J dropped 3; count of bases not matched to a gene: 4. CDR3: CASSLEPGQGYEQYF. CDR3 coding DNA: TGCGCCAGCAGCTTGGAACCGGGACAGGGCTACGAGCAGTACTTC.

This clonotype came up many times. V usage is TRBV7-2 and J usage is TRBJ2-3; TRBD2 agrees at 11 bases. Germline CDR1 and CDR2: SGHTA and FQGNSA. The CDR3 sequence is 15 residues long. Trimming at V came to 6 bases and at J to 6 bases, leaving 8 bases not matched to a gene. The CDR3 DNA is TGTGCCAGCAGTACTAGCGGGGGATATCTGGATACGCAGTATTTT. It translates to CASSTSGGYLDTQYF.